This T cell receptor beta chain appears in the sequencing data of a study of regulatory T cells in long-lasting Graves disease. Time point meaning: newly diagnosed GD, antithyroid drugs for less than 3 months. RNA extracted from PBMCs served as the sequencing template. There are many counts of this clonotype. Antigen unknown. CDR3 regions were amplified by Arm-PCR using iRepertoire HTBI primers to build TCR beta libraries. Per the authors' pipeline: Across all samples, about 60 TRBV segments and 14 TRBJ segments were identified. A single record per CDR3 protein comes from TCRdb applying MiXCR to the multiplex PCR reads. These V and J calls rely on TCRdb rather than the paper's analysis. There are 450,000 to 600,000 distinct CDR3 sequences in the sample; roughly 13% occur only once, and over 7.5% lies in the top ten. The study's findings and limits: With persistent disease, TRBV28, TRBJ1-2 and TRBJ2-5 were the favored segments. Newly diagnosed Graves' patients exceeded persistent ones in TCR diversity.

The CDR3 runs 15 residues. Trimming removed 5 bases from V and 7 bases from J, with 18 bases in between. These same data were also listed under a study on T cells in Graves' hyperthyroidism and ophthalmopathy. This second study says: Calling Graves' hyperthyroidism stable meant ophthalmopathy did not progress within 18 months.

This chain joins TRBV12-3 or TRBV12-4 and TRBJ2-1, with D hard to call. Sample: peripheral blood mononuclear cells (PBMCs), taken at new diagnosis, from a patient treated with antithyroid drugs. This TCR came from a man aged 25-45 years with Graves disease. The CDR3 DNA reads as TGTGCCAGCAGTCGAACCCTGCAGACCCCGAATGAGCAGTTCTTC. The encoded protein is CASSRTLQTPNEQFF.